This TCR beta chain came from a study of blood T cell repertoires in COVID-19. Study details: Researchers got acute and convalescent COVID-19 samples from the United States, Italy and Spain. T cells, B-cell-depleted T cells, or PBMCs supplied cDNA or gDNA.

In the original workflow: By means of reference gene primer amplification, nucleated cell counts were estimated. Sequencing was performed with immunoSEQ multiplex PCR; in TCRdb, only in-frame clones are kept and a portion is missing. V and J calls plus clone size are reproduced from that table; the DNA served to infer D and trimming. The sample holds more than 90,000 clones, around 87% seen once. V lost 7 bases, J lost 3 bases, and 12 bases lay in between. The length of the CDR3 is 13 residues. This chain uses TRBV12-3 or TRBV12-4 with TRBJ1-1, with a possible D match to TRBD1 (6 bases). The sequence derives from a woman aged 30 to 39 with acute or convalescent COVID-19. Specimen: peripheral blood. Here the CDR3 DNA reads TGTGCCAGCACCTACAGGGCGGACACTGAAGCTTTCTTT. It yields the protein CASTYRADTEAFF.